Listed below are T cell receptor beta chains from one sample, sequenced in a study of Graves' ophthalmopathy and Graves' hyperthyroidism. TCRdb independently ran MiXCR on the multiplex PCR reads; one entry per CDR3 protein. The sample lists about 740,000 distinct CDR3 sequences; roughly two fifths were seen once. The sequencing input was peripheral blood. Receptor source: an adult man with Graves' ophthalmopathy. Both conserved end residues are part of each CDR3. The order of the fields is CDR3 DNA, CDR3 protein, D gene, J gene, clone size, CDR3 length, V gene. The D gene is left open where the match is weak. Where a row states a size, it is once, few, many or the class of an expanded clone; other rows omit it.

DNA: TGTGCCAGCAGTGAACAGACAGGGATTAATGAAAAACTGTTTTTT
CDR3: CASSEQTGINEKLFF
D: TRBD1
J: TRBJ1-4
size: many
length: 15
V: TRBV2

DNA: TGTGCCAGCCGGCGACAGGGCGCTAATGAAAAACTGTTTTTT
CDR3: CASRRQGANEKLFF
D: TRBD1
J: TRBJ1-4
size: few
length: 14
V: TRBV7-2

DNA: TGTGCCAAGGATTCACCCCTCCACTTT
CDR3: CAKDSPLHF
D: -
J: TRBJ1-6
size: -
length: 9
V: TRBV11-1

DNA: TGTGCCACCAGTGAAACGACGGGGCCCCAGCATTTT
CDR3: CATSETTGPQHF
D: -
J: TRBJ1-5
size: -
length: 12
V: TRBV24-1

DNA: TGTGCCAGTAGTATAAACCAGGCCTATGGCTACACCTTC
CDR3: CASSINQAYGYTF
D: -
J: TRBJ1-2
size: many
length: 13
V: TRBV19

DNA: TGTGCCACCAGCAGTTTAGGACAGGACTACGAGCAGTACTTC
CDR3: CATSSLGQDYEQYF
D: TRBD1
J: TRBJ2-7
size: once
length: 14
V: TRBV15

DNA: TGTGCCAGCAGCCCCGACAGGGGCCAAGCGATCTACGAGCAGTACTTC
CDR3: CASSPDRGQAIYEQYF
D: TRBD1
J: TRBJ2-7
size: few
length: 16
V: TRBV14

DNA: TGTGCCAGCAGCTTGTTGACAGGGGGAGCCATGAACACTGAAGCTTTCTTT
CDR3: CASSLLTGGAMNTEAFF
D: TRBD1
J: TRBJ1-1
size: -
length: 17
V: TRBV7-9

DNA: TGTGCCACCAGCGCACGGACAGGGGGCGACTCACCCCTCCACTTT
CDR3: CATSARTGGDSPLHF
D: TRBD1
J: TRBJ1-6
size: -
length: 15
V: TRBV15

DNA: TGTGCCAGCAGCGTAGGAAACTCCCGCTACGAGCAGTACTTC
CDR3: CASSVGNSRYEQYF
D: -
J: TRBJ2-7
size: many
length: 14
V: TRBV9

DNA: TGCGCCAGCAGCCAAGCTTACAGGGCGTCAGAGACCCAGTACTTC
CDR3: CASSQAYRASETQYF
D: -
J: TRBJ2-5
size: -
length: 15
V: TRBV5-4

DNA: TGCAGTGCTAGATTTCCTGGGACATTCCTGTGGGCTTTCTTT
CDR3: CSARFPGTFLWAFF
D: -
J: TRBJ1-1
size: -
length: 14
V: TRBV20-1

DNA: TGCAGTGCTAGAGAACCCAGCTCCTACAATGAGCAGTTCTTC
CDR3: CSAREPSSYNEQFF
D: -
J: TRBJ2-1
size: -
length: 14
V: TRBV20-1

DNA: TGTGCCAGTAGAATAATAACCGGGACAGGAGGCTACACCTTC
CDR3: CASRIITGTGGYTF
D: TRBD1
J: TRBJ1-2
size: few
length: 14
V: TRBV19

DNA: TGCGCCAGCAGCTTGGGGGGCGACGGGACCCAGTACTTC
CDR3: CASSLGGDGTQYF
D: -
J: TRBJ2-5
size: -
length: 13
V: TRBV5-1

DNA: TGTGCCAGCAGTGTTATCGGGAACACCGGGGAGCTGTTTTTT
CDR3: CASSVIGNTGELFF
D: -
J: TRBJ2-2
size: -
length: 14
V: TRBV10-3

DNA: TGTGCCAGCAGCTTAGGGTCTGTTGCGAACCAAGAGACCCAGTACTTC
CDR3: CASSLGSVANQETQYF
D: -
J: TRBJ2-5
size: many
length: 16
V: TRBV11-1

DNA: TGCAGTGCTAGATCGCTGGGTACGCTGTGGCAGACCCAGTACTTC
CDR3: CSARSLGTLWQTQYF
D: -
J: TRBJ2-5
size: many
length: 15
V: TRBV20-1

DNA: TGCGCCAGCAGCCCGGAACACAGGGCCCGATCGGTTTATGGCTACACCTTC
CDR3: CASSPEHRARSVYGYTF
D: -
J: TRBJ1-2
size: -
length: 17
V: TRBV4-3

DNA: TGCAGCGTTGAAGACTCGGTACAGGGGGTGGCGAGTGAGCAGTACTTC
CDR3: CSVEDSVQGVASEQYF
D: TRBD1
J: TRBJ2-7
size: -
length: 16
V: TRBV29-1

DNA: TGCAGTGCTAGATCGTTTAGCAGGGTGGTTGGCACTGAAGCTTTCTTT
CDR3: CSARSFSRVVGTEAFF
D: -
J: TRBJ1-1
size: -
length: 16
V: TRBV20-1

DNA: TGTGCCAGCTGGATGAGGGGCGACGGGGCCAACGTCCTGACTTTC
CDR3: CASWMRGDGANVLTF
D: -
J: TRBJ2-6
size: -
length: 15
V: TRBV6-1